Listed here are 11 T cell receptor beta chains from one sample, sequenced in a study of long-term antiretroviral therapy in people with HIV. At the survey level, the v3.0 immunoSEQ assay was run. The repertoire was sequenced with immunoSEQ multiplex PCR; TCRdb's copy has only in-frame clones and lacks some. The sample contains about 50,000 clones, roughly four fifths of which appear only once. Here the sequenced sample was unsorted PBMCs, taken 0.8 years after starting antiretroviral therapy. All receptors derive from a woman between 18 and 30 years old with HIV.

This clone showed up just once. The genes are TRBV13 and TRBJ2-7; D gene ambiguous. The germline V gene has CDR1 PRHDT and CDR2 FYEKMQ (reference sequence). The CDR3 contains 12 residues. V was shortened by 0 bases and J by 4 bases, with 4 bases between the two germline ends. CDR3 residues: CASSLGNYEQYF. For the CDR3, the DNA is TGTGCCAGCAGCTTAGGAAATTACGAGCAGTACTTC.

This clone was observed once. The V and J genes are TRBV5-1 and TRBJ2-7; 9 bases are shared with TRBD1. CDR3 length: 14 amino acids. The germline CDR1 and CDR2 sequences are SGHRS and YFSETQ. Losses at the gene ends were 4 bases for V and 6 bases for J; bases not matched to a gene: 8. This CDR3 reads CASSPGTGRGEQYF. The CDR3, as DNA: TGCGCCAGCAGCCCGGGGACAGGGAGAGGCGAGCAGTACTTC.

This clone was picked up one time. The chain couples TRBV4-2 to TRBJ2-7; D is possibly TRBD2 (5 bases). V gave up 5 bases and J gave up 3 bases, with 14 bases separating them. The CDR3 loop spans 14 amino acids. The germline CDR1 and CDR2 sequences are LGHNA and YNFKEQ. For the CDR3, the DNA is TGTGCCAGCAGCTTAGTAGTCACTAGCTACGAGCAGTACTTC. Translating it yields CASSLVVTSYEQYF.

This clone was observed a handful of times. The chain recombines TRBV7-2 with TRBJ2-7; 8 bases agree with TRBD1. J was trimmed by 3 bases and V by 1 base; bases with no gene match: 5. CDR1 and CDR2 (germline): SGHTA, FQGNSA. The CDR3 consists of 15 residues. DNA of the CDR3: TGTGCCAGCAGCTTAGACCGGACAGGGCTCTACGAGCAGTACTTC. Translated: CASSLDRTGLYEQYF. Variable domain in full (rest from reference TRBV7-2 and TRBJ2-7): GAGVSQSPSNKVTEKGKDVELRCDPISGHTALYWYRQSLGQGLEFLIYFQGNSAPDKSGLPSDRFSAERTGGSVSTLTIQRTQQEDSAVYLCASSLDRTGLYEQYFGPGTRLTVT.

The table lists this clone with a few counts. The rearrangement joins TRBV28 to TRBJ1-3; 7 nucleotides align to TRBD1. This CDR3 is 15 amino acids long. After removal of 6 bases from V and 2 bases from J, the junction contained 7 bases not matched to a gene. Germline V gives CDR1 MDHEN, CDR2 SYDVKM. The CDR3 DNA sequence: TGTGCCAGCAGATCCTTCGACAGGGCTGGAAACACCATATATTTT. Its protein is CASRSFDRAGNTIYF.

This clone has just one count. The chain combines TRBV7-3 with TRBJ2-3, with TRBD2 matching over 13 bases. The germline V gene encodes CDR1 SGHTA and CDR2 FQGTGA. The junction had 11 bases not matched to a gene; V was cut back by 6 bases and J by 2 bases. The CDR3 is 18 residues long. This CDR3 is CASSPRLAGGPFTDTQYF. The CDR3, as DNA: TGTGCCAGCAGTCCCCGACTAGCGGGAGGTCCCTTCACAGATACGCAGTATTTT.

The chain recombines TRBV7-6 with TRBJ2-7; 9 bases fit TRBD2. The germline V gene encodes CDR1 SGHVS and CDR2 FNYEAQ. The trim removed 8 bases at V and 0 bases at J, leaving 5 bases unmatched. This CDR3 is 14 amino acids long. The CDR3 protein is CASGASGNSYEQYF. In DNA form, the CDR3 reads TGTGCCAGCGGGGCTAGCGGGAACTCCTACGAGCAGTACTTC.

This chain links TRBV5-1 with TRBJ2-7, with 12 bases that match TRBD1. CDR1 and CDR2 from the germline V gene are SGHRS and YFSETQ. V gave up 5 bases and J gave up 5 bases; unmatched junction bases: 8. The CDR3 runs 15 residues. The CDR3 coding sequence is TGCGCCAGCAGTTCGCCGGGACAGGGGGCTAACGAGCAGTACTTC. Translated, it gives CASSSPGQGANEQYF.

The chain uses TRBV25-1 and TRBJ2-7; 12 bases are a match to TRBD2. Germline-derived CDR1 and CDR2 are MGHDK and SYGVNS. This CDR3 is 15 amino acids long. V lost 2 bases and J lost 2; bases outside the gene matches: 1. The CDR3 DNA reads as TGTGCCAGCAGTGAAGCTAGCGGGAGGGCCTACGAGCAGTACTTC. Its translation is CASSEASGRAYEQYF.

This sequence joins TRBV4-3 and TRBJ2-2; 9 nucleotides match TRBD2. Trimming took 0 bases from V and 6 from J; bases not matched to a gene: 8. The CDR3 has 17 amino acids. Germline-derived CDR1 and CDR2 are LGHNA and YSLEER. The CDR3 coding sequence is TGCGCCAGCAGCCAAGACTCGTCTAGCGGGATAGCCGGGGAGCTGTTTTTT. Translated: CASSQDSSSGIAGELFF.

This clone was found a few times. The chain's CDR3 is CASSKGREKNF. Here the CDR3 DNA reads TGTGCCAGCAGCAAAGGGCGGGAGAAGAACTTC. The chain couples TRBV21-1 to TRBJ2-5; TRBD2, the table's D call, lacks a check against the DNA. TRBV21-1 is a pseudogene. The CDR3 has 11 residues.